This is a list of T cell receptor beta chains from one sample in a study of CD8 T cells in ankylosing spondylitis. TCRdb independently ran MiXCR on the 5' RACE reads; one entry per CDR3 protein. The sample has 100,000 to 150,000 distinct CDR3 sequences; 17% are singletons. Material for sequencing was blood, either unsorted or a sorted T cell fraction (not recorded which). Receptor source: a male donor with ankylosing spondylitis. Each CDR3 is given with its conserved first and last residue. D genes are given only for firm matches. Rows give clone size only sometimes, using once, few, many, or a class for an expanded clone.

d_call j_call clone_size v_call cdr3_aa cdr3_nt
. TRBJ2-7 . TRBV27 CASRTASYEQYF TGTGCCAGTCGGACCGCCTCCTACGAGCAGTACTTC
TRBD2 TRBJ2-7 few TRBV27 CASSLRIAGVQEQYF TGTGCCAGCAGTCTGCGGATAGCGGGAGTTCAGGAGCAGTACTTC
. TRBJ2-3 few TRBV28 CASSLNREGETQYF TGTGCCAGCAGTTTAAACAGGGAGGGAGAAACGCAGTATTTT
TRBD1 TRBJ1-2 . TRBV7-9 CASSLGQGALGYTF TGTGCCAGCAGCTTAGGACAGGGTGCGCTTGGCTACACCTTC
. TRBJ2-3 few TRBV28 CASRGAGQLIMRGAEIGQYF TGTGCCAGCAGGGGGGCCGGGCAACTTATCATGAGAGGTGCCGAAATCGGGCAGTATTTT
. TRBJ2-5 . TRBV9 CASSVGGVGETQYF TGTGCCAGCAGCGTAGGAGGAGTAGGAGAGACCCAGTACTTC
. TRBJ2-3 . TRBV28 CASSPREADTQYF TGTGCCAGCAGCCCACGTGAGGCAGATACGCAGTATTTT
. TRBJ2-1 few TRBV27 CASSALGEQFF TGTGCCAGCAGTGCCCTAGGGGAGCAGTTCTTC
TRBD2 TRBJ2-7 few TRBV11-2 CASSKGLAGEQYF TGTGCCAGCAGCAAGGGACTAGCGGGCGAGCAGTACTTC
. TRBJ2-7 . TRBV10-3 CAISELTSSYEQYF TGTGCCATCAGTGAGCTTACTAGCTCCTACGAGCAGTACTTC
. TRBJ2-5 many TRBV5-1 CASSGQNQETQYF TGCGCCAGCAGCGGGCAGAACCAAGAGACCCAGTACTTC
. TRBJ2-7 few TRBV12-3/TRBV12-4 CASSLAQDYEQYF TGTGCCAGCAGTTTAGCTCAAGACTACGAGCAGTACTTC
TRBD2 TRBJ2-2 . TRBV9 CASSVGLSGLNTGELF TGTGCCAGCAGCGTAGGTCTTAGCGGGCTGAACACCGGGGAGCTGTTT
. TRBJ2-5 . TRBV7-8 CASSSPLGEETQYF TGTGCCAGCAGCTCACCCCTAGGGGAAGAGACCCAGTACTTC
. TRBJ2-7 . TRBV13 CASSLSAEQYF TGTGCCAGCAGCCTCAGTGCCGAGCAGTACTTC
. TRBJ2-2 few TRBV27 CASALGGGPVTGELFF TGTGCCAGCGCCCTCGGAGGGGGGCCCGTCACCGGGGAGCTGTTTTTT
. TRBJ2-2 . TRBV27 CASSMGLYTGELFF TGTGCCAGCAGTATGGGACTGTACACCGGGGAGCTGTTTTTT
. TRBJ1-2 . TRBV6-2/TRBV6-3 CASSLTVYGYTF TGTGCCAGCAGTTTAACAGTCTATGGCTACACCTTC
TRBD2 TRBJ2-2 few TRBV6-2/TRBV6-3 CASSYSNLAGTGELFF TGTGCCAGCAGTTACTCGAACCTAGCGGGCACCGGGGAGCTGTTTTTT
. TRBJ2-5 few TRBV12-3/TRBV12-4 CASSPLLAEETQYF TGTGCCAGCAGCCCACTCCTAGCAGAAGAGACCCAGTACTTC
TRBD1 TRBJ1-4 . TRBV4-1 CASSHPGTGLEKLFF TGCGCCAGCAGCCACCCCGGGACAGGATTAGAAAAACTGTTTTTT
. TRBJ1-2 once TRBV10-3 CATTSGNFTLDYTF TGTGCCACTACGTCGGGGAACTTCACCTTAGACTACACCTTC
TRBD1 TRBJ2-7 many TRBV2 CASRGGRTGDPYEQYF TGTGCCAGCAGGGGGGGTCGGACAGGGGACCCCTACGAGCAGTACTTC
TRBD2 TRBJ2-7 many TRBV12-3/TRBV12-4 CASSSGSYEQYF TGTGCCAGCAGTAGCGGGAGCTACGAGCAGTACTTC
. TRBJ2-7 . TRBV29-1 CSVELGMAYEQYF TGCAGCGTTGAACTGGGGATGGCCTACGAGCAGTACTTC
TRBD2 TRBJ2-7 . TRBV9 CASSGYSGFGSEQYF TGTGCCAGCAGCGGATATAGCGGGTTTGGTTCGGAGCAGTACTTC
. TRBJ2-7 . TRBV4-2 CASSQPHVASHEQYF TGTGCCAGCAGCCAGCCCCATGTAGCGTCCCACGAGCAGTACTTC
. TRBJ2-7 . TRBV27 CASSFHEQYF TGTGCCAGCAGTTTCCACGAGCAGTACTTC
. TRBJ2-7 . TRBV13 CASSLSREYEQYF TGTGCCAGCAGCTTATCACGGGAGTACGAGCAGTACTTC
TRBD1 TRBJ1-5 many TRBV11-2 CASSPGQGHYSNQPQHF TGTGCCAGCAGCCCGGGACAGGGCCATTATAGCAATCAGCCCCAGCATTTT
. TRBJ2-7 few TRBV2 CASRGRSSYEQYF TGTGCCAGCCGGGGAAGGAGCTCCTACGAGCAGTACTTC
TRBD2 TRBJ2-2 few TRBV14 CASSQVPGGLHLAGELFF TGTGCCAGCAGCCAAGTCCCGGGAGGGCTCCACCTTGCCGGGGAGCTGTTTTTT
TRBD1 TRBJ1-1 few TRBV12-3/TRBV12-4 CASSTGGITEAFF TGTGCCAGCAGTACAGGGGGCATTACTGAAGCTTTCTTT
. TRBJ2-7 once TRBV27 CASSLVHGARYEQYF TGTGCCAGCAGTTTAGTTCACGGAGCGAGATACGAGCAGTACTTC
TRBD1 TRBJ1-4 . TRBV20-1 CSAREDRAGAKLFF TGCAGTGCTCGCGAGGACAGGGCAGGCGCAAAACTGTTTTTT
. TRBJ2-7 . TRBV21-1 CASSGPLAGDYEQYF TGTGCCAGCAGCGGACCACTAGCGGGAGATTACGAGCAGTACTTC
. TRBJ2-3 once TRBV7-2 CASSTLPDTQYF TGTGCCAGCAGCACATTACCAGATACGCAGTATTTT